This TCR beta chain was recovered during a study of cytomegalovirus exposure and HLA in healthy donors. Donors sampled were nominally healthy, though unrecorded immune exposures were likely. Points from the study as a whole: Later genetic work tied a missense DCLRE1C variant to beta-chain V and J trimming. The study labeled 180 or so TCR beta chains cytomegalovirus-associated.

As regards this clone: Its matching antigen is unknown.

In the PCR, 60 Vbeta and 13 Jbeta primers were used. Repertoires were generated with immunoSEQ multiplex PCR, while TCRdb's copy carries only in-frame clones and drops some. The sample yields under 200,000 clones, 80% to 90% seen once. The germline V gene has CDR1 MNHNS and CDR2 SASEGT. This CDR3 spans 15 amino acids. V was shortened by 5 bases and J by 5 bases, with 19 bases between the two germline ends. The chain combines TRBV6-1 with TRBJ2-7; D perhaps matches TRBD2 (6 bases). The source material was PBMCs. The sequence came from a woman aged 25 to 39 in good health and CMV-seropositive. CDR3 coding DNA: TGTGCCAGCAGTTTTTACGGGCAGGGCGGGAACGAGCAGTACTTC. This encodes CASSFYGQGGNEQYF.